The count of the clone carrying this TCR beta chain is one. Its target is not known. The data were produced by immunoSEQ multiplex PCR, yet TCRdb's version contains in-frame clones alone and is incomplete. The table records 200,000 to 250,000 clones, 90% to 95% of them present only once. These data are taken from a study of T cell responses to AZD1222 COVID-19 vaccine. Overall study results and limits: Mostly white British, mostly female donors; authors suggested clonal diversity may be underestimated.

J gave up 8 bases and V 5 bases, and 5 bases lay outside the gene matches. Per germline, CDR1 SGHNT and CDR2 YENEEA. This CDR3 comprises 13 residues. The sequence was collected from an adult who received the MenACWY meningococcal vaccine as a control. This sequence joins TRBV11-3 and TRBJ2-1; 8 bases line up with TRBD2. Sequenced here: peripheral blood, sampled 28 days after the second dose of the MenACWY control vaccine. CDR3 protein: CASSPRTSHEQFF. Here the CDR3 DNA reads TGTGCCAGCAGCCCCAGGACTAGCCATGAGCAGTTCTTC.